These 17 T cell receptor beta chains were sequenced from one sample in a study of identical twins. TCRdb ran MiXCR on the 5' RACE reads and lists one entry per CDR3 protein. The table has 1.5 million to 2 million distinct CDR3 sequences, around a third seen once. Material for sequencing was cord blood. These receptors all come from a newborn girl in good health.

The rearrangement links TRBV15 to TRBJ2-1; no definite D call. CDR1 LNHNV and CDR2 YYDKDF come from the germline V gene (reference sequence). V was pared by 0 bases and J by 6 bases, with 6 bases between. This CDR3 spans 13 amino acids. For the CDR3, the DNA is TGTGCCACCAGCAGAGATCTTATCAATGAGCAGTTCTTC. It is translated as CATSRDLINEQFF.

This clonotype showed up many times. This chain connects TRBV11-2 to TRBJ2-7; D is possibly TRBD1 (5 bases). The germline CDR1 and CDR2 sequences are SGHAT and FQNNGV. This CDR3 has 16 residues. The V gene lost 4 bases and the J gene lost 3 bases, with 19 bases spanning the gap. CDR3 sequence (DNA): TGTGCCAGCAGCTCACTCAGGGAAGCCTTCATCTACGAGCAGTACTTC. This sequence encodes CASSSLREAFIYEQYF.

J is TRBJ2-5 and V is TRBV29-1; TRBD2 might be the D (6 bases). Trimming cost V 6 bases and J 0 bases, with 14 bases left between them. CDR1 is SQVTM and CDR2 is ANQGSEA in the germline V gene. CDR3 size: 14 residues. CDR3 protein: CSVTYRDYQETQYF. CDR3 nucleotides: TGCAGCGTGACTTACCGGGACTACCAAGAGACCCAGTACTTC.

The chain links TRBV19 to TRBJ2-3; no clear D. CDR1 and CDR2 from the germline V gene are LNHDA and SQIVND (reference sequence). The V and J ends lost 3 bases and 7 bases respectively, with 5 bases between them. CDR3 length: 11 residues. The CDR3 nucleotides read TGTGCCAGTAGTATTAAGCATACGCAGTATTTT. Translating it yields CASSIKHTQYF.

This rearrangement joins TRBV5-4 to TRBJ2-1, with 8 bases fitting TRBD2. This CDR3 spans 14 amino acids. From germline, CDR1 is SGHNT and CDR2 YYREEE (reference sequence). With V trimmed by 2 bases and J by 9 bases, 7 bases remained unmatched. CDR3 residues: CASSLLAVIGEQFF. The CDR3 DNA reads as TGTGCCAGCAGCTTACTAGCGGTAATAGGTGAGCAGTTCTTC.

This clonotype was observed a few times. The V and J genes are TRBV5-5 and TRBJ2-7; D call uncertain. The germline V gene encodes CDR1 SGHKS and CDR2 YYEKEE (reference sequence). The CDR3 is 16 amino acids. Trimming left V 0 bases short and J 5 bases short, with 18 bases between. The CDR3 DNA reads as TGTGCCAGCAGCTTGGGATCTTTAAAGGGTCTCAACGAGCAGTACTTC. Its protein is CASSLGSLKGLNEQYF.

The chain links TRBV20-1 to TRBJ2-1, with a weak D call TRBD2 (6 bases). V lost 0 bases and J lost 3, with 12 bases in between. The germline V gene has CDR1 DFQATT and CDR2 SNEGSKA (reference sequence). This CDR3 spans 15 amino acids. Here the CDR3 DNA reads TGCAGTGCTAGAGATACCGGGAGAGGCTACAATGAGCAGTTCTTC. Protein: CSARDTGRGYNEQFF.

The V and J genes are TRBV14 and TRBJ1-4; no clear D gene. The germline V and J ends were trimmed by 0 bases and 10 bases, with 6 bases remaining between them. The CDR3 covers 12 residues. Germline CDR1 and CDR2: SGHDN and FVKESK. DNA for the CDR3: TGTGCCAGCAGCCAAGATCGGGCAAAACTGTTTTTT. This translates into CASSQDRAKLFF.

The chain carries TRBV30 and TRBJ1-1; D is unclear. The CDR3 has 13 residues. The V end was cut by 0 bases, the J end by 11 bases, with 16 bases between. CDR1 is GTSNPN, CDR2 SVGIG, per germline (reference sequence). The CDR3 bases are TGTGCCTGGAGTGTACGGAAGGACTTCGATGCTTTCTTT. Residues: CAWSVRKDFDAFF.

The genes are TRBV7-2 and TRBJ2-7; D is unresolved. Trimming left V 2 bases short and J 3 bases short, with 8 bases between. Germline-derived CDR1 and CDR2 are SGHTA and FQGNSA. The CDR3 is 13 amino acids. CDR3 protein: CASSLIPSYEQYF. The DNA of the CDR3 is TGTGCCAGCAGCTTAATACCAAGCTACGAGCAGTACTTC. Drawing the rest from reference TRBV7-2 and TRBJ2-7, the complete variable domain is GAGVSQSPSNKVTEKGKDVELRCDPISGHTALYWYRQSLGQGLEFLIYFQGNSAPDKSGLPSDRFSAERTGGSVSTLTIQRTQQEDSAVYLCASSLIPSYEQYFGPGTRLTVT.

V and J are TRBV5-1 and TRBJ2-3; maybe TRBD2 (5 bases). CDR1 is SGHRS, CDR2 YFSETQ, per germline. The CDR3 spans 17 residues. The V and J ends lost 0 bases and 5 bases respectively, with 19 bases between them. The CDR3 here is CASSLGLALPLGDTQYF. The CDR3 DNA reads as TGCGCCAGCAGCTTGGGTTTAGCGCTTCCCCTGGGAGATACGCAGTATTTT.

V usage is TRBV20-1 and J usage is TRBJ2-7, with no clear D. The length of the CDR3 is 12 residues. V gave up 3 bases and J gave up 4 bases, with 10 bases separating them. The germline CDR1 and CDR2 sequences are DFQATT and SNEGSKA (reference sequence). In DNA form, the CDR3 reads TGCAGTGCTAGGGAGAACAGATACGAGCAGTACTTC. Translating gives CSARENRYEQYF.

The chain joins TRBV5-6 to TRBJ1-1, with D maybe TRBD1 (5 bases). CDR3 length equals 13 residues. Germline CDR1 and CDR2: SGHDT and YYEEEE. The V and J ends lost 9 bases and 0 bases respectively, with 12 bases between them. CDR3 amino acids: CATSEGLNTEAFF. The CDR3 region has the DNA TGTGCCACCTCCGAGGGGTTGAACACTGAAGCTTTCTTT.

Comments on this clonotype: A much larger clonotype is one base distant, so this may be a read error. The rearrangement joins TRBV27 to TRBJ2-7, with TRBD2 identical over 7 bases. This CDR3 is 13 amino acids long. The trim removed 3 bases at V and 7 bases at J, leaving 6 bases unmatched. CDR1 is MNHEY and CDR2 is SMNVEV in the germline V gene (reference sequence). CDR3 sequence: CASSFGDYNEQYF. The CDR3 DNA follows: TGTGCCAGCAGTTTTGGGGACTACAATGAGCAGTACTTC.

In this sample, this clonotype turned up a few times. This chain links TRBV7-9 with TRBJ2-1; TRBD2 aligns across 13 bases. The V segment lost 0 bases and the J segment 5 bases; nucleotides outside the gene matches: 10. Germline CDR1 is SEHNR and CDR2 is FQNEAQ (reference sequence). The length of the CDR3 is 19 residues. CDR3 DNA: TGTGCCAGCAGCTTAGCGTCACAGGGGACTAGCGGGATGCACAATGAGCAGTTCTTC. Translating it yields CASSLASQGTSGMHNEQFF.

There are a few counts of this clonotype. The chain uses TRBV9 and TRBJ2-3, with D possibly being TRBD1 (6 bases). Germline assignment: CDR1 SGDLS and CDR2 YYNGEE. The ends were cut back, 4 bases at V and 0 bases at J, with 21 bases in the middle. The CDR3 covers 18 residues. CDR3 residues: CASSPRLGASLSTDTQYF. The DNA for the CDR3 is TGTGCCAGCAGCCCCCGTTTGGGGGCTAGTCTAAGCACAGATACGCAGTATTTT.

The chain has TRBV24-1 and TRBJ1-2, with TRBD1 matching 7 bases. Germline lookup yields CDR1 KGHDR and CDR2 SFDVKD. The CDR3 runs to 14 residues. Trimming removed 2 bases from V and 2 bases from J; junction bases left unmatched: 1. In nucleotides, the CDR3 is TGTGCCACCAGTGATTGGGGACAGAACTATGGCTACACCTTC. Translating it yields CATSDWGQNYGYTF.